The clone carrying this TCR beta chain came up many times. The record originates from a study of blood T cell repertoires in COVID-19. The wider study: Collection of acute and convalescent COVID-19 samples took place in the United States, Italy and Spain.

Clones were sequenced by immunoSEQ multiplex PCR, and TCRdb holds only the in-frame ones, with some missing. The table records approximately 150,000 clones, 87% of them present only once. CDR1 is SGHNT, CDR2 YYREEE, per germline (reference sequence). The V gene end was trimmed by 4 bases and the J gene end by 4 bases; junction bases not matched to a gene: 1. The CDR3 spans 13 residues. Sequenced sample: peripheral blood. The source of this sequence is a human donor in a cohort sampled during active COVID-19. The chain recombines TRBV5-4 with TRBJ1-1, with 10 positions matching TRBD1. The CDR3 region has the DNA TGTGCCAGCAGCCGGACAGGGGGCACTGAAGCTTTCTTT. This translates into CASSRTGGTEAFF.